This T cell receptor (beta chain) was sequenced for a study of cytomegalovirus exposure and HLA in healthy donors. Study-wide results and caveats: The CMV antigen specificity of a few CMV-associated chains was confirmed through in vitro analysis. Investigators reported 150 to 200 TCR beta chains as tied to cytomegalovirus.

The CDR3 consists of 15 residues. Unmatched junction bases numbered 13, after V lost 2 bases and J lost 9 bases. The germline gives CDR1 SGHRS, CDR2 YFSETQ. The donors formed part of the approximately 120-subject validation cohort, distinct from the 666-subject first cohort. A word on this clone: Its antigen is as yet unknown.

Assay used: immunoSEQ multiplex PCR; TCRdb lists only in-frame clones, some missing. The data show under 150,000 clones, with approximately 84% seen just once and 1.4% held by the top ten. The TCR originated in a woman aged 25 to 39 in good health and CMV-seronegative. The chain is built from TRBV5-1 and TRBJ1-1, with TRBD1 matching over 7 bases. Specimen: PBMCs. CDR3 protein: CASSLAQTGQTKAFF. CDR3 sequence (DNA): TGCGCCAGCAGCTTAGCACAAACGGGACAGACGAAAGCTTTCTTT.